Listed below are T cell receptor beta chains from one sample, sequenced in a study of T cell responses to AZD1222 COVID-19 vaccine. The assay was immunoSEQ multiplex PCR, and TCRdb's table has in-frame clones only and misses some. The table has 190,000 or so clones, roughly 91% seen once; the top ten hold around 26%. Material: peripheral blood, obtained 28 days after the second AZD1222 dose. The receptors originated from an adult who received the AZD1222 COVID-19 vaccine. Each CDR3 is given with its conserved first and last residue. The order of the fields is J gene, clone size, V gene, D gene, CDR3 DNA, CDR3 protein. The D gene is left open where the match is weak. Clone size is given for some rows only: seen once, a few or many times, or a class if the clone is expanded.

J: TRBJ1-3
size: once
V: TRBV7-8
D: .
DNA: TGTGCCAGCAGCCGTGGACCTGAAGGTTCTGGAAACACCATATATTTT
CDR3: CASSRGPEGSGNTIYF

J: TRBJ1-1
size: .
V: TRBV3-1/TRBV3-2
D: .
DNA: TGTGCCAGCAGCCAACTGGAGAACACTGAAGCTTTCTTT
CDR3: CASSQLENTEAFF

J: TRBJ1-2
size: .
V: TRBV4-2
D: .
DNA: TGTGCCAGCAGCCATGGACAGCGCGATGGCTACACCTTC
CDR3: CASSHGQRDGYTF

J: TRBJ2-2
size: .
V: TRBV9
D: .
DNA: TGTGCCAGCAGCGGACCCAGCGTGAGGCTGTTTTTT
CDR3: CASSGPSVRLFF

J: TRBJ1-5
size: .
V: TRBV28
D: .
DNA: TGTGCCAGCACCTCCGGCAGTCATAGCAATCAGCCCCAGCATTTT
CDR3: CASTSGSHSNQPQHF

J: TRBJ2-7
size: .
V: TRBV5-1
D: TRBD2
DNA: TGCGCCAGCAGCCTGGGGCCGTCCAGACCTAGCGGGGTCTCCTACGAGCAGTACTTC
CDR3: CASSLGPSRPSGVSYEQYF

J: TRBJ2-3
size: .
V: TRBV7-3
D: .
DNA: TGTGCCAGCAGCTTAAGAAGGGAGGATACGCAGTATTTT
CDR3: CASSLRREDTQYF

J: TRBJ2-1
size: .
V: TRBV5-7
D: .
DNA: TGTGCCAGCAGCTTTTGGTCTTTACCCTACAATGAGCAGTTCTTC
CDR3: CASSFWSLPYNEQFF

J: TRBJ1-2
size: .
V: TRBV18
D: .
DNA: TGTGCCAGCTCACCCCCTGGGTATGGCTACACCTTC
CDR3: CASSPPGYGYTF

J: TRBJ2-5
size: .
V: TRBV7-2
D: .
DNA: TGTGCCAGCAGCTTAGGATCGCGGACTACCCAAGAGACCCAGTACTTC
CDR3: CASSLGSRTTQETQYF

J: TRBJ2-1
size: .
V: TRBV4-3
D: TRBD1
DNA: TGCGCCAGCAGCCAGGTCAGGGGGTTAGGGAGTGTGTTCCATGAGCAGTTCTTC
CDR3: CASSQVRGLGSVFHEQFF

J: TRBJ1-4
size: .
V: TRBV19
D: .
DNA: TGTGCCAGTACCCCGATCCCGGCTAATGAAAAACTGTTTTTT
CDR3: CASTPIPANEKLFF

J: TRBJ1-2
size: once
V: TRBV6-6
D: .
DNA: TGTGCCAGCAGTTTAAACAGAAACTATGGCTACACCTTC
CDR3: CASSLNRNYGYTF

J: TRBJ2-1
size: .
V: TRBV18
D: .
DNA: TGTGCCAGCTCACCAGACCTTAGCTCCTACAATGAGCAGTTCTTC
CDR3: CASSPDLSSYNEQFF

J: TRBJ2-7
size: few
V: TRBV29-1
D: TRBD2
DNA: TGCAGCGTTGGAGGGAGTGGGGGGGTATACGAGCAGTACTTC
CDR3: CSVGGSGGVYEQYF

J: TRBJ2-1
size: .
V: TRBV28
D: .
DNA: TGTGCCAGCAGTGGGGGATACAATGAGCAGTTCTTC
CDR3: CASSGGYNEQFF

J: TRBJ1-6
size: .
V: TRBV6-5
D: TRBD1
DNA: TGTGCCAGCAGAGGGACAGCTGATTCACCCCTCCACTTT
CDR3: CASRGTADSPLHF

J: TRBJ2-3
size: .
V: TRBV12-5
D: .
DNA: TGTGCTAGTGGTTTGACCAGGGGGGGAAGCACAGATACGCAGTATTTT
CDR3: CASGLTRGGSTDTQYF

J: TRBJ1-5
size: once
V: TRBV10-3
D: TRBD1
DNA: TGTGCCATCAGTCGACAGGGTTCGGGCAATCAGCCCCAGCATTTT
CDR3: CAISRQGSGNQPQHF

J: TRBJ1-3
size: few
V: TRBV28
D: TRBD1
DNA: TGTGCCAGCAGTATCCCAGGGGGCGATTCCGGAAACACCATATATTTT
CDR3: CASSIPGGDSGNTIYF

J: TRBJ2-7
size: once
V: TRBV9
D: TRBD2
DNA: TGTGCCAGCAGCGTAAGTCCTAGCGGCCAGGAAATCGCCTACGAGCAGTACTTC
CDR3: CASSVSPSGQEIAYEQYF

J: TRBJ2-3
size: .
V: TRBV9
D: TRBD2
DNA: TGTGCCAGCATCTCTACCGGGAGGGCGAAAGATACGCAGTATTTT
CDR3: CASISTGRAKDTQYF

J: TRBJ2-7
size: .
V: TRBV5-4
D: TRBD1
DNA: TGTGCCAGCAGATCGGACAGGGGGGAGTACGAGCAGTACTTC
CDR3: CASRSDRGEYEQYF

J: TRBJ2-7
size: .
V: TRBV15
D: TRBD2
DNA: TGTGCCACCAGCAGGGCCACCGGGACTAGCGGGGGTAGCTCCTACGAGCAGTACTTC
CDR3: CATSRATGTSGGSSYEQYF

J: TRBJ1-1
size: .
V: TRBV5-1
D: TRBD1
DNA: TGCGCCAGCAGCTTGGGACAGGGGGCGAACACTGAAGCTTTCTTT
CDR3: CASSLGQGANTEAFF

J: TRBJ1-4
size: .
V: TRBV3-1/TRBV3-2
D: .
DNA: TGTGCCAGCAGCCGAGTGGATGAAAAACTGTTTTTT
CDR3: CASSRVDEKLFF

J: TRBJ2-7
size: .
V: TRBV7-9
D: .
DNA: TGTGCCAGCAGCTTAAACGGAGTCGGTCCGGGCGAGCAGTACTTC
CDR3: CASSLNGVGPGEQYF

J: TRBJ1-3
size: .
V: TRBV30
D: .
DNA: TGTGCCTCTGGGGAAGGCCCAGGAAACACCATATATTTT
CDR3: CASGEGPGNTIYF

J: TRBJ1-1
size: .
V: TRBV28
D: .
DNA: TGTGCCAGCAGTACAGGGACATGGTACACTTCTGAAGCTTTCTTT
CDR3: CASSTGTWYTSEAFF

J: TRBJ2-7
size: .
V: TRBV28
D: TRBD1
DNA: TGTGCCAGCAGGACGGACAGGGGCTACGAGCAGTACTTC
CDR3: CASRTDRGYEQYF

J: TRBJ2-7
size: .
V: TRBV7-2
D: .
DNA: TGTGCCAGCAGCTTACCCCAGTACTACGAGCAGTACTTC
CDR3: CASSLPQYYEQYF

J: TRBJ2-2
size: .
V: TRBV19
D: .
DNA: TGTGCCAGTAGTATGGGGTCGTCTGTCCAAGGCGCCGGGGAGCTGTTTTTT
CDR3: CASSMGSSVQGAGELFF

J: TRBJ1-1
size: .
V: TRBV9
D: TRBD1
DNA: TGTGCCAGCAGCGCGACAGGGGCGGGAGACTCCGCTGAAGCTTTCTTT
CDR3: CASSATGAGDSAEAFF

J: TRBJ2-1
size: .
V: TRBV11-2
D: TRBD2
DNA: TGTGCCAGCAGCTTAGATCTTATTCAGACGCGGCTAGCGGGAGGGAAGGAGCAGTTCTTC
CDR3: CASSLDLIQTRLAGGKEQFF

J: TRBJ1-2
size: .
V: TRBV2
D: .
DNA: TGTGCCAGCAGTGCGGGAGTTAACTATGGCTACACCTTC
CDR3: CASSAGVNYGYTF

J: TRBJ1-1
size: .
V: TRBV7-2
D: .
DNA: TGTGCCAGCAGCTTACGGACAGAGAACACTGAAGCTTTCTTT
CDR3: CASSLRTENTEAFF

J: TRBJ1-3
size: .
V: TRBV28
D: TRBD1
DNA: TGTGCCAGCAGCCAGGGGGGGGAACGAAACACCATATATTTT
CDR3: CASSQGGERNTIYF

J: TRBJ1-1
size: .
V: TRBV7-2
D: .
DNA: TGTGCCAGCAGCTCCGGACCAAACACTGAAGCTTTCTTT
CDR3: CASSSGPNTEAFF

J: TRBJ2-2
size: .
V: TRBV27
D: TRBD2
DNA: TGTGCCAGCACTGAACTAGCGGGAGGGTCCGGGGAGCTGTTTTTT
CDR3: CASTELAGGSGELFF

J: TRBJ2-7
size: .
V: TRBV7-2
D: TRBD2
DNA: TGTGCCAGCAGCTCCCGGACTAGCGTCGAGCAGTACTTC
CDR3: CASSSRTSVEQYF

J: TRBJ2-3
size: .
V: TRBV5-1
D: TRBD2
DNA: TGCGCCAGCAGCTTGGGACTAGCGGGGTCCACAGATACGCAGTATTTT
CDR3: CASSLGLAGSTDTQYF

J: TRBJ2-1
size: .
V: TRBV18
D: .
DNA: TGTGCCAGCTCACCACTCCCGGGTAGGGGGGCTGGGGATGAGCAGTTCTTC
CDR3: CASSPLPGRGAGDEQFF

J: TRBJ2-5
size: .
V: TRBV2
D: .
DNA: TGTGCCAGCAGTCCACCTCAAGAGACCCAGTACTTC
CDR3: CASSPPQETQYF

J: TRBJ2-7
size: .
V: TRBV9
D: .
DNA: TGTGCCAGCAGTGGACCGAGCTCCTACGAGCAGTACTTC
CDR3: CASSGPSSYEQYF

J: TRBJ2-7
size: .
V: TRBV7-9
D: TRBD1
DNA: TGTGCCAGCAGCTATCCGGGACAGGAGGCCTACGAGCAGTACTTC
CDR3: CASSYPGQEAYEQYF

J: TRBJ1-4
size: .
V: TRBV9
D: .
DNA: TGTGCCAGCAGCCCGACCGGGGGCAATGAAAAACTGTTTTTT
CDR3: CASSPTGGNEKLFF

J: TRBJ2-7
size: .
V: TRBV6-4
D: .
DNA: TGTGCCAGCAGTGACTTCCCGGACAAGTCCTACGAGCAGTACTTC
CDR3: CASSDFPDKSYEQYF

J: TRBJ2-1
size: few
V: TRBV28
D: .
DNA: TGTGCCAGCAGTGAACCCCGGGGAGGCTCCTACAATGAGCAGTTCTTC
CDR3: CASSEPRGGSYNEQFF

J: TRBJ2-1
size: .
V: TRBV28
D: TRBD2
DNA: TGTGCCAGCGTAGGCGGGGGGGGCGATGAGCAGTTCTTC
CDR3: CASVGGGGDEQFF

J: TRBJ2-2
size: .
V: TRBV4-1
D: .
DNA: TGCGCCAGCAGCCAAGTAGGGCGGGCAGGGGAAGGGGAGCTGTTTTTT
CDR3: CASSQVGRAGEGELFF